Sequencing of this TCR beta chain was carried out in a study of T cell responses to AZD1222 COVID-19 vaccine. Germline V lookup: CDR1 MNHEY, CDR2 SVGAGI. The CDR3 is 14 amino acids. Trimming took 5 bases from V and 5 from J, leaving 15 bases between them. Produced via immunoSEQ multiplex PCR; TCRdb's table is partial and in-frame only. The sample has about 120,000 clones, more than 85% seen once. The chain uses TRBV6-5 and TRBJ1-2; TRBD1 is a possible D gene (5 bases). This TCR was sampled from an adult in good health. The sequencing here drew on peripheral blood, taken on day 0 of AZD1222 vaccination. This CDR3 reads CASSRDGLGYGYTF. The CDR3 region has the DNA TGTGCCAGCAGTCGGGACGGCTTGGGGTATGGCTACACCTTC.